The 9 T cell receptor beta chains below were found in one sample sequenced in a study of shared clonotypes between healthy human individuals (dated by TCRdb to between 2020 and 2021). The protocol used for the library was the immunoSEQ multiplex PCR assay. Entries here come from immuneACCESS through TCRdb and include only in-frame sequences with V and J called. Some clones fail to appear in such tables; in the studies checked, an unresolved V gene covers under half of the shortfall, and the cause of the remainder is unknown. This sample gives around 1.1 million clones in total; around 78% of them show up just once. The ten largest clonotypes hold 0.61% of the sample. Sample: memory CD4+ T cells from PBMCs. The sample's cell subset or site label, in plain terms: CD45RA-negative fraction. The receptor set was obtained from a man aged 18 to 35 in good health. Some clones in this sample may be carry-over from other donors' samples.

V is TRBV5-8 and J is TRBJ1-4; 7 nucleotides match TRBD1. In germline, CDR1 is SGHTS, CDR2 YDEGEE. The CDR3 contains 15 residues. Trimming cost V 4 bases and J 10 bases; bases outside gene matches: 13. The CDR3 is CASSDLQGGFAKLFF. CDR3 DNA sequence: TGTGCCAGCAGCGACCTGCAGGGGGGTTTCGCAAAACTGTTTTTT.

CDR3 in amino acids: CASSPGTTNNEQFF. CDR3 coding DNA: TGTGCCAGCAGCCCCGGGACTACAAACAATGAGCAGTTCTTC. This chain links TRBV28 with TRBJ2-1, with 7 bases matching TRBD2. Germline trimming cut 6 bases from V and 5 bases from J; bases unmatched to any gene: 7. This CDR3 has 14 amino acids. Germline CDR1 and CDR2: MDHEN and SYDVKM.

The chain carries TRBV18 and TRBJ2-1; 12 bases fit TRBD2. Germline CDR1 and CDR2: KGHSH and LQKENI. The CDR3 is 16 amino acids. V gave up 5 bases and J gave up 8 bases; unmatched junction bases: 10. The CDR3 region is CASSSLAGGPIDEQFF. CDR3 nucleotide sequence: TGTGCCAGCTCATCCCTAGCGGGAGGGCCGATCGATGAGCAGTTCTTC. Complete variable domain (other parts from reference TRBV18 and TRBJ2-1): NAGVMQNPRHLVRRRGQEARLRCSPMKGHSHVYWYRQLPEEGLKFMVYLQKENIIDESGMPKERFSAEFPKEGPSILRIQQVVRGDSAAYFCASSSLAGGPIDEQFFGPGTRLTVL.

This clone appeared many times. The chain employs TRBV10-3 and TRBJ2-3; TRBD2 aligns across 8 bases. CDR3 length: 16 residues. In germline, CDR1 is ENHRY, CDR2 SYGVKD. After removal of 4 bases from V and 0 bases from J, the junction contained 6 bases not matched to a gene. The CDR3 nucleotides read TGTGCCATCAGTGCGGGCGGGAGGAGTAGCACAGATACGCAGTATTTT. Its protein is CAISAGGRSSTDTQYF.

The V and J genes are TRBV5-1 and TRBJ2-7; maybe TRBD2 (5 bases). Germline V lookup: CDR1 SGHRS, CDR2 YFSETQ. The CDR3 is 12 residues long. V lost 5 bases, J lost 6 bases, and 12 bases lay in between. The DNA of the CDR3 is TGCGCCAGCAGTCTACTAGGATCCGAGCAGTACTTC. Its translation: CASSLLGSEQYF.

This chain uses TRBV29-1 with TRBJ1-2; perhaps TRBD1 as D (6 bases). This CDR3 has 16 amino acids. The ends were cut back, 0 bases at V and 5 bases at J, with 19 bases in the middle. Per germline, CDR1 SQVTM and CDR2 ANQGSEA. CDR3: CSVEDRASKGDYGYTF. DNA of the CDR3: TGCAGCGTTGAAGATCGTGCATCAAAGGGGGATTATGGCTACACCTTC.

In the case of this clone: This sequence is one base from a far larger clone and is likely a read error. The chain employs TRBV19 and TRBJ2-1; 16 bases are shared with TRBD2. V lost 9 bases to trimming and J lost 8 bases; unmatched junction nucleotides: 13. Germline CDR1 LNHDA, CDR2 SQIVND (reference sequence). This CDR3 comprises 17 residues. The CDR3 DNA reads as TGTGCCAGCCAGGGACTAGCGGGAGGGATCGGGCTCTATGAGCAGTTCTTC. Translating gives CASQGLAGGIGLYEQFF.

The chain is built from TRBV7-6 and TRBJ1-4; 7 bases align to TRBD1. Germline CDR1 and CDR2: SGHVS and FNYEAQ. CDR3 length: 15 amino acids. Germline trimming cut 5 bases from V and 0 bases from J; bases unmatched to any gene: 3. CDR3 DNA: TGTGCCAGCAGCCCCACAGGGGCAACTAATGAAAAACTGTTTTTT. It specifies CASSPTGATNEKLFF.

The rearrangement uses TRBV28 and TRBJ2-7, with no clear D. The CDR3 loop spans 13 amino acids. Germline V lookup: CDR1 MDHEN, CDR2 SYDVKM. Trimming took off 3 bases at V and 6 bases at J, with 12 bases between the two ends. The CDR3 DNA sequence: TGTGCCAGCAGTTTCGATCATGGGATCGAGCAGTACTTC. Protein product: CASSFDHGIEQYF.